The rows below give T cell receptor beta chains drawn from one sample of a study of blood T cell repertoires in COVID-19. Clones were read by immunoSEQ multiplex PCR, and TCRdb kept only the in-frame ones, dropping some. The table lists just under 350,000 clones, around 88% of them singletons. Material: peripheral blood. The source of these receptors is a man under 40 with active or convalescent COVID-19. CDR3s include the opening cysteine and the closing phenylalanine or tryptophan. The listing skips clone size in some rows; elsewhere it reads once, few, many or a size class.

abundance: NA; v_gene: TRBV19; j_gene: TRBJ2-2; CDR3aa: CASSIQVNTGELFF
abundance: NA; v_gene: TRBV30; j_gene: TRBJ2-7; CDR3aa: CAWSVQGVSYERYF
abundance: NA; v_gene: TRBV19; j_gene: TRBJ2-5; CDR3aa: CASSIGRRGQETQYF
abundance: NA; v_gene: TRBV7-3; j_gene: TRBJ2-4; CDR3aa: CASSLGQGLSSLQYF
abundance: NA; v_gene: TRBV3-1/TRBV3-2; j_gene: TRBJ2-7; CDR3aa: CASSLRQGSYEQYF
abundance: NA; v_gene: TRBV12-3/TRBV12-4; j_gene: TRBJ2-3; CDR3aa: CASSSLTDTQYF
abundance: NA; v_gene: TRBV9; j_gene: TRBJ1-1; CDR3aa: CASSVARGDTEAFF
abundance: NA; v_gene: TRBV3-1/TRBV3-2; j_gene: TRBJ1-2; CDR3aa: CAAGGGRLYGYTF
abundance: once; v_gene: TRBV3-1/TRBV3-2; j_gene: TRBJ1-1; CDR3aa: CASSPGWGTEAFF
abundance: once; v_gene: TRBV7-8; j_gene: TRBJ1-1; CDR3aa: CASSLRAYHTEAFF
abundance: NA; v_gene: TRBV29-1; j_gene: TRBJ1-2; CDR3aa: CSAEDRDNYGYTF
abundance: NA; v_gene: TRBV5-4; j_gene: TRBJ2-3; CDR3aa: CASSRHVRDTTDTQYF
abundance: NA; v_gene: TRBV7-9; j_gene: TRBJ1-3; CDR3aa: CASSPVSSSGNTIYF
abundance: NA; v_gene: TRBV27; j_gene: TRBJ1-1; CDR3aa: CASSLGGQYTEAFF
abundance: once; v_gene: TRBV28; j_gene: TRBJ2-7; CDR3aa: CASSLTVYEQYF
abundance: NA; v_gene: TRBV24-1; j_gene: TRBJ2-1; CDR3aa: CATSDFLAHNEQFF
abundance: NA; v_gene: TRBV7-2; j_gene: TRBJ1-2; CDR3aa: CASRPTGNYGYTF
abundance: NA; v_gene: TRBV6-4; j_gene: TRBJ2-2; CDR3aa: CASSLQGGDTGELFF